This T cell receptor beta chain is from a study of technical replicates of blood from a few donors (dated by TCRdb to 2016 to 2017). CDR3 length: 14 amino acids, cysteine to phenylalanine. Here the CDR3 DNA is all that survives: 42 bases in frame from base 1. The germline V gene (reference sequence) specifies LNHDA as CDR1 and SQIVND as CDR2. A distance of 9 bases separates the germline ends of V and J, which lose 6 bases and 1 base respectively. For this clone: Its target antigen remains unknown. No base quality information exists; no much larger clone differs at one position.

Library method: the immunoSEQ multiplex PCR assay. This immuneACCESS table, as held by TCRdb, lists in-frame sequences with V and J called but not all clones. Of the missing ones, under half trace to an unresolved V gene in checked studies; the others have no known cause. Across this sample there are tens of thousands of clones, with more than 90% seen only once. More than 0.2% of the sample comes from the top ten. The rearranged chain carries TRBV19 and TRBJ2-2; TRBD1 is possibly the D segment (5 matching bases). The specimen sequenced was T cells isolated from PBMCs. This TCR was recovered from a human donor in good health. The DNA sequence reads TGTGCCAGTAGCTCCAGGGTGAACACCGGGGAGCTGTTTTTT. Its translation is CASSSRVNTGELFF.